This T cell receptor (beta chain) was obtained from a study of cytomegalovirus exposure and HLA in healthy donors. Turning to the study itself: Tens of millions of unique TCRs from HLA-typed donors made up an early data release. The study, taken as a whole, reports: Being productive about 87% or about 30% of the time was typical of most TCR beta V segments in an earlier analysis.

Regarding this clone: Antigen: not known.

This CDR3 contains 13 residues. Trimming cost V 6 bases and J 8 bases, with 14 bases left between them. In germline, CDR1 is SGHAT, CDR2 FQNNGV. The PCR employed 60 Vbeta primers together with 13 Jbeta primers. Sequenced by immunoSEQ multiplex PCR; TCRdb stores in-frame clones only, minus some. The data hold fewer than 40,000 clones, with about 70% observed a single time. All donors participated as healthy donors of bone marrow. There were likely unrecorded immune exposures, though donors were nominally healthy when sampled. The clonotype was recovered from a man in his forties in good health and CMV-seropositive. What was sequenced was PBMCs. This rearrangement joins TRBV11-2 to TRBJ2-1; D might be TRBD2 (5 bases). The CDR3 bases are TGTGCCAGCAGGAGTGAGCGGCTGTATGAGCAGTTCTTC. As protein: CASRSERLYEQFF.